This entry lists 18 T cell receptor beta chains sequenced from one sample in a study of OX40 agonist ivuxolimab in advanced cancers. The table came from immunoSEQ multiplex PCR; TCRdb's copy has only in-frame clones and leaves some out. This repertoire shows approximately 82,000 clones, 94% found once; its top ten account for roughly 22%. The sequences come from CD4+ or CD8+ T cells sorted from blood, collected in a trial of the OX40 agonist ivuxolimab. These receptors all stem from an adult with an advanced solid tumor such as melanoma, head and neck, liver or kidney cancer.

The J gene is TRBJ1-6, the V gene TRBV18; D not resolved. Germline V lookup: CDR1 KGHSH, CDR2 LQKENI. The CDR3 contains 17 residues. Trimming left V 0 bases short and J 0 bases short, with 9 bases between. The CDR3 region has the DNA TGTGCCAGCTCACCACCGTCCCACAGCTCCTATAATTCACCCCTCCACTTT. Residues: CASSPPSHSSYNSPLHF.

The V gene is TRBV9, the J gene TRBJ1-1; D not resolved. The V and J ends lost 4 bases and 1 base respectively, with 17 bases between them. Germline V gives CDR1 SGDLS, CDR2 YYNGEE. The length of the CDR3 is 16 residues. The CDR3 DNA is TGTGCCAGCAGCTCCCGAGTGAGGACGGGGAACACTGAAGCTTTCTTT. This codes for CASSSRVRTGNTEAFF.

The CDR3 nucleotides read TGTGCCAGCAGCTTACTGGGGGGGAAGGACGAGCAGTACTTC. It encodes CASSLLGGKDEQYF. V and J are TRBV7-9 and TRBJ2-7; TRBD2 matches at 7 bases. This CDR3 has 14 amino acids. Germline V gene data show CDR1 as SEHNR and CDR2 as FQNEAQ (reference sequence). V was pared by 2 bases and J by 5 bases, with 6 bases of the junction left unmatched.

A note on this clone: Mismatch with germline at one junction end may stem from a read error. The chain is built from TRBV7-7 and TRBJ2-7; TRBD1 aligns across 10 bases. The CDR3 runs 16 residues. Per the germline V gene, CDR1 is SSHAT and CDR2 is FNYEAQ (reference sequence). The CDR3 protein is CASSPEPGQGSYEQYF. CDR3 DNA: TGTGCTAGCAGCCCCGAACCGGGACAGGGGAGCTACGAGCAGTACTTC.

The rearrangement uses TRBV7-8 and TRBJ1-2; D gene unclear. From germline, CDR1 is SGHVS and CDR2 FQNEAQ. This CDR3 has 13 residues. The V gene lost 1 base and the J gene lost 4 bases, with 7 bases spanning the gap. The chain's CDR3 is CASSLGEGYGYTF. For the CDR3, the DNA is TGTGCCAGCAGCTTAGGGGAAGGCTATGGCTACACCTTC.

The chain carries TRBV7-9 and TRBJ2-5; 8 bases agree with TRBD2. Germline CDR1 SEHNR, CDR2 FQNEAQ (reference sequence). After removal of 3 bases from V and 5 bases from J, the junction contained 8 bases not matched to a gene. The CDR3 contains 15 residues. The CDR3 sequence: CASSFFGGATETQYF. Here the CDR3 DNA reads TGTGCCAGCAGCTTTTTCGGGGGGGCCACTGAGACCCAGTACTTC. Looking up the rest from reference TRBV7-9 and TRBJ2-5 gives the full variable domain: DTGVSQNPRHKITKRGQNVTFRCDPISEHNRLYWYRQTLGQGPEFLTYFQNEAQLEKSRLLSDRFSAERPKGSFSTLEIQRTEQGDSAMYLCASSFFGGATETQYFGPGTRLLVL.

The rearrangement joins TRBV19 to TRBJ1-3; D remains ambiguous. Germline V CDR1 and CDR2: LNHDA, SQIVND (reference sequence). The CDR3 sequence is 16 residues long. The V end was cut by 2 bases, the J end by 0 bases, with 11 bases between. The CDR3 loop is CASSITGYSSGNTIYF. The CDR3 nucleotides read TGTGCCAGTAGTATAACTGGCTACAGCTCTGGAAACACCATATATTTT.

The DNA of the CDR3 is TGTGCCAGCTATAACATTGGCTTACGAGGAGGCACAGATACGCAGTATTTT. Protein sequence: CASYNIGLRGGTDTQYF. The gene calls are TRBV7-9 and TRBJ2-3; no reliable D call. The CDR3 has 17 residues. Per the germline V gene, CDR1 is SEHNR and CDR2 is FQNEAQ (reference sequence). V lost 8 bases, J lost 1 base, and 22 bases lay in between.

The chain has TRBV18 and TRBJ1-5; no reliable D call. There are 15 residues in the CDR3. Germline assignment: CDR1 KGHSH and CDR2 LQKENI. V was clipped by 3 bases and J by 5 bases, with 14 bases between them. CDR3 loop: CASSPRGPGDQPQHF. The CDR3 bases are TGTGCCAGCTCACCCCGAGGCCCTGGGGATCAGCCCCAGCATTTT. Using reference TRBV18 and TRBJ1-5 for the parts outside the CDR3, the full variable domain is NAGVMQNPRHLVRRRGQEARLRCSPMKGHSHVYWYRQLPEEGLKFMVYLQKENIIDESGMPKERFSAEFPKEGPSILRIQQVVRGDSAAYFCASSPRGPGDQPQHFGDGTRLSIL.

This clone was found once. V is TRBV6-5 and J is TRBJ2-7; 9 nucleotides agree with TRBD1. Trimming took 10 bases from V and 0 from J; bases not matched to a gene: 4. There are 13 residues in the CDR3. Per germline, CDR1 MNHEY and CDR2 SVGAGI. The CDR3 sequence is CATATGGSYEQYF. CDR3 coding DNA: TGTGCCACCGCGACAGGGGGCTCCTACGAGCAGTACTTC.

The V call is TRBV7-2, the J call TRBJ2-7, with D perhaps being TRBD1 or TRBD2 (5 bases each). Germline V CDR1 and CDR2: SGHTA, FQGNSA. V shed 4 bases and J shed 7 bases, with 11 bases lying between them. The CDR3 is 12 amino acids. CDR3 in amino acids: CASSWSWGEQYF. The CDR3 DNA follows: TGTGCCAGCAGCTGGTCGTGGGGGGAGCAGTACTTC.

The V and J genes are TRBV4-3 and TRBJ2-7; 10 bases are shared with TRBD1. J lost 2 bases, V lost 3 bases, and 4 bases had no gene match. The germline gives CDR1 LGHNA, CDR2 YSLEER. This CDR3 is built from 15 residues. The CDR3 loop is CASSHSGTGAYEQYF. Written as DNA, the CDR3 is TGCGCCAGCAGCCATTCCGGGACAGGGGCCTACGAGCAGTACTTC.

Concerning this clone: At one of its ends the junction is not consistent with the germline gene, which may arise from a read error. The CDR3 here is CASSLGTGTGRNF. CDR3 nucleotides: TGTGCCAGCAGCTTAGGAACCGGGACAGGACGGAATTTT. This sequence joins TRBV7-9 and TRBJ1-1, with 8 bases lining up with TRBD1. The length of the CDR3 is 13 residues. Germline assignment: CDR1 SEHNR and CDR2 FQNEAQ (reference sequence).

J is TRBJ2-7 and V is TRBV28; unclear D gene. This CDR3 has 15 amino acids. Trimming cost V 8 bases and J 2 bases, with 19 bases left between them. Germline V CDR1 and CDR2: MDHEN, SYDVKM. CDR3 in amino acids: CASRPGFTPTYEQYF. The CDR3 DNA is TGTGCCAGCCGACCTGGATTCACTCCTACCTACGAGCAGTACTTC.

The V gene is TRBV25-1, the J gene TRBJ2-7; 10 bases align to TRBD1. V was pared by 6 bases and J by 4 bases, with 3 bases of the junction left unmatched. This CDR3 is 13 amino acids long. The V gene's germline CDR1 is MGHDK and CDR2 SYGVNS. CDR3 DNA: TGTGCCAGCAGCGACAGGGGGCCTTACGAGCAGTACTTC. This translates into CASSDRGPYEQYF.

The chain couples TRBV27 to TRBJ1-3; D perhaps matches TRBD1 (5 bases). V lost 3 bases, J lost 0 bases, and 9 bases lay in between. Germline CDR1 MNHEY, CDR2 SMNVEV (reference sequence). CDR3 length: 15 amino acids. The DNA of the CDR3 is TGTGCCAGCAGTTTGACAGCAAGCTCTGGAAACACCATATATTTT. This sequence encodes CASSLTASSGNTIYF.

V and J are TRBV7-9 and TRBJ2-5; no definite D call. In germline, CDR1 is SEHNR, CDR2 FQNEAQ (reference sequence). Trimming stripped 3 bases from V and 4 bases from J, with 12 bases between. The CDR3 extends over 14 amino acids. CDR3 region: CASSFSTVGETQYF. CDR3 nucleotide sequence: TGTGCCAGCAGCTTTTCCACAGTGGGAGAGACCCAGTACTTC.

The CDR3 sequence: CASSPPDRAYEQYF. The CDR3 nucleotides are TGTGCCAGCTCACCACCGGACAGAGCCTACGAGCAGTACTTC. The rearrangement uses TRBV18 and TRBJ2-7; a weak D match, TRBD1 (6 bases). The V gene's germline CDR1 is KGHSH and CDR2 LQKENI. This CDR3 comprises 14 residues. Trimming pared 0 bases from V and 2 bases from J, leaving 8 bases between.